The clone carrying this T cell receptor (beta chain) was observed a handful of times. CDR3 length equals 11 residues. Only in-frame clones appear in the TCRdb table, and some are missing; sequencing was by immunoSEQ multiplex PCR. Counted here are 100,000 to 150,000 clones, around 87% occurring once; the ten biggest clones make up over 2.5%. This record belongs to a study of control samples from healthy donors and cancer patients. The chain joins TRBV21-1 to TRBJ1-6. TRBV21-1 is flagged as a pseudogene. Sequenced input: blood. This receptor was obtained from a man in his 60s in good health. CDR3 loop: CASTGRGPLHF. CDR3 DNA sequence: TGTGCCAGCACGGGGAGAGGACCCCTCCACTTT.